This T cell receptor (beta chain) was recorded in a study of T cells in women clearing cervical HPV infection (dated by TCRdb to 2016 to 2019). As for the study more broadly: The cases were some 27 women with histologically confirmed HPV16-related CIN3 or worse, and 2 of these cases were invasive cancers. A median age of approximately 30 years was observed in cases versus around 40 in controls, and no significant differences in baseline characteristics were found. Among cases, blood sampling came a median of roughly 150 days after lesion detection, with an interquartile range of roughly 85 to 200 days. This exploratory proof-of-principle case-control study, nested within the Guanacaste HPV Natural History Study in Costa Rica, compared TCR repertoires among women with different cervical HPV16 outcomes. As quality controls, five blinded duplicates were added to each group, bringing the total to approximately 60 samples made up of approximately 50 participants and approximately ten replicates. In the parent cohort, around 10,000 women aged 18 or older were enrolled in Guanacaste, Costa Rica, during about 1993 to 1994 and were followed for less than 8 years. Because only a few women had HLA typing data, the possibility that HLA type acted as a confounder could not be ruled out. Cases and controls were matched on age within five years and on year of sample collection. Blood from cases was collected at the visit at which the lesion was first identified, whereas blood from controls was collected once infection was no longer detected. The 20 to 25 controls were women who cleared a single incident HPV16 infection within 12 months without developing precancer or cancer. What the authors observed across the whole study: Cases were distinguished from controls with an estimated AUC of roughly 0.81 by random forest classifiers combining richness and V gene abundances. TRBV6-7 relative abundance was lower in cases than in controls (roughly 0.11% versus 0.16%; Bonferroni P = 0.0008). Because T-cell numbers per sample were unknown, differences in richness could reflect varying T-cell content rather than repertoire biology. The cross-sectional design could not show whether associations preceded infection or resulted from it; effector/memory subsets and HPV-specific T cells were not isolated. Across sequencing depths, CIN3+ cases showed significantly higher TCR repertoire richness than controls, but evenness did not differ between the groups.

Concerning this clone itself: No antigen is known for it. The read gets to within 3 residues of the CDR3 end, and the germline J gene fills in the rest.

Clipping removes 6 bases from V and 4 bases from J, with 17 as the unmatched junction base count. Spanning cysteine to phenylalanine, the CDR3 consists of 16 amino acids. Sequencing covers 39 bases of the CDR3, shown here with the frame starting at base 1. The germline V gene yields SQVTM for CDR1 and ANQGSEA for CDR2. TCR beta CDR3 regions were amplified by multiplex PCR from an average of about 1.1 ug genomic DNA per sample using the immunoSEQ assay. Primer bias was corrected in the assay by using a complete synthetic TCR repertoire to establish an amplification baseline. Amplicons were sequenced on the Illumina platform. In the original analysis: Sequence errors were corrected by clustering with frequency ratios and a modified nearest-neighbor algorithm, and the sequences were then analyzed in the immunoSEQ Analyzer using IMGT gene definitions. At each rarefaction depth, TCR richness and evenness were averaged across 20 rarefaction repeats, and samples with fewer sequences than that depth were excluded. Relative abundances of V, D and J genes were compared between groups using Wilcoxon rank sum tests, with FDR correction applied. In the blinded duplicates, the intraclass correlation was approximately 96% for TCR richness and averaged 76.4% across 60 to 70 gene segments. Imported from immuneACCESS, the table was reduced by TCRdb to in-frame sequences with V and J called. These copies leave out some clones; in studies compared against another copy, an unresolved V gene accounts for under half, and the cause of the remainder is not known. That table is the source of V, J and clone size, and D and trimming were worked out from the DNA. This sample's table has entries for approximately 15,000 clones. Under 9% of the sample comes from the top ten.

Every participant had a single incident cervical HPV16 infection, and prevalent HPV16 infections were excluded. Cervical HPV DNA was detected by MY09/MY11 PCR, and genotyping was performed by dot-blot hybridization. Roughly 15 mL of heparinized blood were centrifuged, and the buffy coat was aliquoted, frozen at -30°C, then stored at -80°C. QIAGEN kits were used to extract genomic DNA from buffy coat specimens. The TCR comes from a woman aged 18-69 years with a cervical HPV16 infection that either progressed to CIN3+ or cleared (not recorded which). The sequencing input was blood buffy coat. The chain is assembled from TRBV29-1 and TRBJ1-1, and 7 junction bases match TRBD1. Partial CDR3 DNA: TGCAGCGTCCCCGGCAGGGGGTCGGTTTGGGGCACTGAA. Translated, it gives CSVPGRGSVWGTE. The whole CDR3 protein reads CSVPGRGSVWGTEAFF.